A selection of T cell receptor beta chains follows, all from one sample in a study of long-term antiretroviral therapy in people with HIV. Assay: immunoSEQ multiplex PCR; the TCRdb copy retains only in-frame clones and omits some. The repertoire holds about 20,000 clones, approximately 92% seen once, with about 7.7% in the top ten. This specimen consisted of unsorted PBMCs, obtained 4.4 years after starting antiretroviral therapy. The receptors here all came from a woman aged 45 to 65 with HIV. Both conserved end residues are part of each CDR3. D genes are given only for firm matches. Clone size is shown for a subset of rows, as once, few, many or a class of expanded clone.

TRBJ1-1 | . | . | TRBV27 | TGTGCCAGCGGGGGGAGGCACACTGAAGCTTTCTTT | CASGGRHTEAFF
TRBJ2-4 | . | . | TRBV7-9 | TGTGCCAGCAGCTTATATGGAAACATTCAGTACTTC | CASSLYGNIQYF
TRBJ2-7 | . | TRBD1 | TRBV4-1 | TGCGCCAGCAGCCAAGAGGGGACAGGGGGCGGGTACGAGCAGTACTTC | CASSQEGTGGGYEQYF
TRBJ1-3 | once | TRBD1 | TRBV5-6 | TGTGCCAGCAGCACCGGGACAGGGGAAATGGCTGGAAACACCATATATTTT | CASSTGTGEMAGNTIYF
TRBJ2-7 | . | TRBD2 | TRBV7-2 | TGTGCCAGCATTCATAGCGGGGAATACTACGAGCAGTACTTC | CASIHSGEYYEQYF
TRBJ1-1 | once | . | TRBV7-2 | TGTGCCAGCAGCTTAGTTCCGAACACTGAAGCTTTCTTT | CASSLVPNTEAFF
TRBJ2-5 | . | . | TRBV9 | TGTGCCAGCAGCCTCACGCCGGCCCAAGAGACCCAGTACTTC | CASSLTPAQETQYF
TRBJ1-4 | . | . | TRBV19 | TGTGCCAGTAATTCGTGGGCTAATGAAAAACTGTTTTTT | CASNSWANEKLFF
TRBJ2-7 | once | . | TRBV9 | TGTGCCAGCAGCCCCGAGGGGGAAACCTACGAGCAGTACTTC | CASSPEGETYEQYF
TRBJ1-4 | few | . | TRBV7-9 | TGTGCCAGCAGCTTAGTCACAGGGTCTAGAGGTGAAAAACTGTTTTTT | CASSLVTGSRGEKLFF
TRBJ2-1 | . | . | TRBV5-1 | TGCGCCAGCAGCTTGGTTGGTAGCCCCAATGAGCAGTTCTTC | CASSLVGSPNEQFF
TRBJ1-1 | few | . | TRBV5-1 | TGCGCCAGCAGCTTGTCGGGGGGGCGAGGAGAGACTGAAGCTTTCTTT | CASSLSGGRGETEAFF
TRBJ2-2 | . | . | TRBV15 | TGTGCCACCAGCAGAGATCGTGGGGGGGCCCGCGGGGAGCTGTTTTTT | CATSRDRGGARGELFF
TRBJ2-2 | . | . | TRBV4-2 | TGTGCCAGCAGCCAAGATGGGGCAACCTGGGAGCTGTTTTTT | CASSQDGATWELFF
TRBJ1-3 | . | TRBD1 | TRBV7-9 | TGTGCCAGCAGCGACTACACAGGGGAATCTGGAAACACCATATATTTT | CASSDYTGESGNTIYF
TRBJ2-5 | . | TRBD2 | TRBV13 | TGTGCCAGCAGCGGGGGACTACGAACATCCCAAGAGACCCAGTACTTC | CASSGGLRTSQETQYF
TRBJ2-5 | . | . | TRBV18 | TGTGCCAGCTCACGGGACGGATCCCAAGAGACCCAGTACTTC | CASSRDGSQETQYF
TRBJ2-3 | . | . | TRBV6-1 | TGTGCCAGCAGTGCCAGACAGTTTCGTACGCAGTATTTT | CASSARQFRTQYF
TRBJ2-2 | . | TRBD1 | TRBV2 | TGTGCCAGCGGGGATTGGACAGGCACCGGGGAGCTGTTTTTT | CASGDWTGTGELFF
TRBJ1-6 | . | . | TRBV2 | TGTGCCAGCAGTGAAGCAGGGGCGGTTAATTCACCCCTCCACTTT | CASSEAGAVNSPLHF
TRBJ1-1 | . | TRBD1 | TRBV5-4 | TGTGCCAGCAGCGATCGACAGGGGAACACTGAAGCTTTCTTT | CASSDRQGNTEAFF
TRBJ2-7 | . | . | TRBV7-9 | TGTGCCAGCAGCTTAGCGAGGGTGGGTACGAGGTACGAGCAGTACTTC | CASSLARVGTRYEQYF
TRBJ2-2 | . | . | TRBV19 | TGTGCCAGTAGTCCCCTGACCGGGGAGCTGTTTTTT | CASSPLTGELFF
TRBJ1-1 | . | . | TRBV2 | TGTGCCAGCAGTTTCCCTCCGGACAGCCTGAACACTGAAGCTTTCTTT | CASSFPPDSLNTEAFF
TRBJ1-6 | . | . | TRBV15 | TGTGCCACCAGCAGAGGGGACAACTATAATTCACCCCTCCACTTT | CATSRGDNYNSPLHF
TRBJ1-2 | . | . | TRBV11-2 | TGTGCCAGCAGCTTAAGGCCGGGGGCTAAATCAGGGTCGGATGGCTACACCTTC | CASSLRPGAKSGSDGYTF
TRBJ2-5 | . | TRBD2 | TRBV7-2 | TGTGCCAGCAGTCCAGCGGGGCCCCGGCGCCAAGAGACCCAGTACTTC | CASSPAGPRRQETQYF
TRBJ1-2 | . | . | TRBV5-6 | TGTGCCAGCAGCTCCGGGGTCCCACTCGGGAGGGGCGGCTACACCTTC | CASSSGVPLGRGGYTF
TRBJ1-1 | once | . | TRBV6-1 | TGTGCCAGCACCAGAGGGGTAGGAGCCGAAGCTTTCTTT | CASTRGVGAEAFF
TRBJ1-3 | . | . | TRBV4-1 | TGCGCCAGCAGCCCTTTAGGGGTGGGTGGAAACACCATATATTTT | CASSPLGVGGNTIYF
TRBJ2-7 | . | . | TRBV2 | TGTGCCAGCATGCGGGACAGCAGCTCCTACGAGCAGTACTTC | CASMRDSSSYEQYF
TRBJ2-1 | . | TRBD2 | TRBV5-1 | TGCGCCAGCAGCTCTACTAGCGGGGGCTACAATGAGCAGTTCTTC | CASSSTSGGYNEQFF
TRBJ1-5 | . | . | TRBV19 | TGTGCCAGTAGCTTTGAGGACGGGAATCAGCCCCAGCATTTT | CASSFEDGNQPQHF
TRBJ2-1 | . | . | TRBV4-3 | TGCGCCAGCAGCCATAGCACGGATTACAATGAGCAGTTCTTC | CASSHSTDYNEQFF
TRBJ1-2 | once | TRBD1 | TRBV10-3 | TGTGCCATCAGAGACGACAGGGGGCTTGGCTACACCTTC | CAIRDDRGLGYTF
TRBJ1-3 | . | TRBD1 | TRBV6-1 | TGTGCCAGCAGTGAGTTAAGACAGGGGACAGACACCATATATTTT | CASSELRQGTDTIYF
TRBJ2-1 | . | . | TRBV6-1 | TGTGCCAGCAGTGAAGAGGCCAGGCTCTCCTACAATGAGCAGTTCTTC | CASSEEARLSYNEQFF
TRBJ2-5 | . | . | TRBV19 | TGTGCCAGTAGTATACGTCGAGGGGGCCAAGAGACCCAGTACTTC | CASSIRRGGQETQYF
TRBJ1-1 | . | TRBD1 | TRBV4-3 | TGCGCCAGCAGCCAAGATTGGGACAGTTCTGGCACTGAAGCTTTCTTT | CASSQDWDSSGTEAFF
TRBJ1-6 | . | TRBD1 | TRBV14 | TGTGCCAGCAGCGTAAACGACAGGGTCAACTTTAATTCACCCCTCCACTTT | CASSVNDRVNFNSPLHF
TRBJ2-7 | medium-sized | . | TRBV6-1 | TGTGCCATCCTGTCGGAGGGCGCCAACGAGCAGTACTTC | CAILSEGANEQYF